Listed below are T cell receptor beta chains from one sample, sequenced in a study of cytomegalovirus exposure and HLA in healthy donors. Sequencing used immunoSEQ multiplex PCR; TCRdb keeps in-frame clones, though not all of them. The sample has roughly 200,000 clones, roughly 77% seen once. Sequencing was performed on PBMCs. Source of these receptors: a woman in her 30s in good health and CMV-seronegative. Each CDR3 is given with its conserved first and last residue. Fields, in order: V gene, J gene, clone size, D gene, CDR3 protein, CDR3 DNA. A D gene is named only where the DNA matches it firmly. The size field is filled for only some rows; it gives once, few, many or a size class.

>TRBV27|TRBJ2-7|-|TRBD1
CASSPRLDRGPLREQYF
TGTGCCAGCAGCCCTAGGCTCGACAGGGGACCACTTCGGGAGCAGTACTTC
>TRBV4-1|TRBJ2-7|-|TRBD2
CASSQDPGTSSTYEQYF
TGCGCCAGCAGCCAAGATCCCGGGACTAGCAGCACCTACGAGCAGTACTTC
>TRBV4-2|TRBJ1-2|-|-
CASSQDETALLYGYTF
TGTGCCAGCAGCCAAGATGAGACAGCGCTCCTCTATGGCTACACCTTC
>TRBV7-2|TRBJ2-3|-|-
CASSLAHRAGARTDTQYF
TGTGCCAGCAGCTTAGCTCACCGGGCGGGGGCCCGCACAGATACGCAGTATTTT
>TRBV6-5|TRBJ2-3|many|-
CASTDGGPRDTQYF
TGTGCCAGCACCGATGGAGGGCCTCGGGATACGCAGTATTTT
>TRBV6-5|TRBJ1-1|-|TRBD1
CASSSTGAEAFF
TGTGCCAGCAGTTCGACAGGGGCTGAAGCTTTCTTT
>TRBV9|TRBJ1-2|-|TRBD1
CASSRAGTGGGYTF
TGTGCCAGCAGCAGAGCCGGGACAGGGGGTGGCTACACCTTC
>TRBV11-3|TRBJ2-3|-|TRBD1
CASSPKVGQGATDTQYF
TGTGCCAGCAGCCCAAAAGTAGGGCAGGGGGCAACAGATACGCAGTATTTT
>TRBV19|TRBJ1-1|-|TRBD1
CASSSRQGMIAFF
TGTGCCAGTAGTAGTAGACAGGGGATGATTGCTTTCTTT
>TRBV15|TRBJ2-7|-|-
CATSRDGVYEQYF
TGTGCCACCAGCAGAGATGGAGTCTACGAGCAGTACTTC
>TRBV7-3|TRBJ1-5|-|-
CASSLRPGRACNQPQHF
TGTGCCAGCAGCTTAAGGCCCGGCAGGGCGTGCAATCAGCCCCAGCATTTT
>TRBV6-1|TRBJ1-2|-|-
CASSEGESRGYTF
TGTGCCAGCAGTGAAGGGGAGTCACGGGGCTACACCTTC
>TRBV5-1|TRBJ2-1|-|-
CASSVTQGDPYNEQFF
TGCGCCAGCAGCGTCACACAGGGAGACCCCTACAATGAGCAGTTCTTC
>TRBV7-2|TRBJ1-2|few|-
CASSSPRGYGYTF
TGTGCCAGCAGCTCGCCCCGGGGTTATGGCTACACCTTC
>TRBV10-3|TRBJ2-7|-|-
CAISPLGGDYEQYF
TGTGCCATCAGCCCGCTGGGGGGAGACTACGAGCAGTACTTC
>TRBV19|TRBJ2-3|once|TRBD2
CASKETSGSTDTQYF
TGTGCCAGTAAGGAGACTAGCGGAAGCACAGATACGCAGTATTTT
>TRBV11-2|TRBJ2-7|few|-
CASSLDMRDEQYF
TGTGCCAGCAGCTTAGATATGAGGGACGAGCAGTACTTC
>TRBV10-2|TRBJ1-4|-|-
CASSESVRGSEKLFF
TGCGCCAGCAGTGAGTCGGTCAGGGGAAGTGAAAAACTGTTTTTT
>TRBV5-4|TRBJ1-1|-|-
CASSLESRYTEAFF
TGTGCCAGCAGCTTGGAGAGCAGGTACACTGAAGCTTTCTTT
>TRBV30|TRBJ2-7|few|TRBD1
CAWMTGLEQYF
TGTGCCTGGATGACAGGGCTCGAGCAGTACTTC
>TRBV28|TRBJ1-2|-|TRBD1
CASSYTGGSGYTF
TGTGCCAGCAGCTATACAGGGGGCTCTGGCTACACCTTC
>TRBV27|TRBJ1-1|-|-
CASSSRVYGAFF
TGTGCCAGCAGTTCCCGGGTGTACGGAGCTTTCTTT
>TRBV6-1|TRBJ1-5|-|TRBD1
CASSDYGQGYQPQHF
TGTGCCAGCAGTGATTATGGACAGGGCTATCAGCCCCAGCATTTT
>TRBV2|TRBJ1-5|-|-
CASSVALGRQPQHF
TGTGCCAGCAGTGTTGCGTTGGGGCGTCAGCCCCAGCATTTT
>TRBV27|TRBJ2-7|-|-
CASRGGHGTYEQYF
TGTGCCAGCAGAGGGGGACATGGGACCTACGAGCAGTACTTC
>TRBV5-6|TRBJ2-1|-|-
CASSLTVNEQFF
TGTGCCAGCAGCCTGACAGTGAATGAGCAGTTCTTC
>TRBV19|TRBJ1-5|many|-
CASKGQGSQPQHF
TGTGCCAGTAAGGGCCAGGGCAGCCAGCCCCAGCATTTT
>TRBV6-6|TRBJ2-3|-|TRBD1
CASSYGSWTGTDTQYF
TGTGCCAGCAGTTACGGGTCGTGGACAGGGACAGATACGCAGTATTTT
>TRBV30|TRBJ2-7|-|TRBD1
CAWSAGQGHEQYF
TGTGCCTGGAGCGCTGGACAGGGCCACGAGCAGTACTTC
>TRBV5-1|TRBJ1-2|few|-
CASSFGSIYGYTF
TGCGCCAGCAGCTTTGGCTCGATCTATGGCTACACCTTC
>TRBV6-1|TRBJ2-6|-|-
CASMADGANVLTF
TGTGCCAGCATGGCGGATGGGGCCAACGTCCTGACTTTC
>TRBV27|TRBJ2-7|-|TRBD1
CASSWRQGDEQYF
TGTGCCAGCAGTTGGCGACAGGGCGACGAGCAGTACTTC
>TRBV18|TRBJ2-5|once|TRBD2
CASSPGLAGVQETQYF
TGTGCCAGCTCACCCGGACTAGCGGGCGTTCAAGAGACCCAGTACTTC
>TRBV30|TRBJ1-6|-|TRBD1
CAWTWTGADNSPLHF
TGTGCCTGGACTTGGACAGGCGCCGATAATTCACCCCTCCACTTT
>TRBV5-1|TRBJ2-1|-|TRBD1
CASSLAGQSHNEQFF
TGCGCCAGCAGCTTGGCGGGACAGAGCCACAATGAGCAGTTCTTC
>TRBV20-1|TRBJ2-7|-|-
CSAPTGYEQYF
TGCAGTGCGCCGACAGGATACGAGCAGTACTTC
>TRBV15|TRBJ2-1|-|TRBD2
CATTPGGSSYNEQFF
TGTGCCACCACTCCCGGCGGGAGCTCCTACAATGAGCAGTTCTTC
>TRBV10-3|TRBJ2-1|-|TRBD1
CAISGQGKYNEQFF
TGTGCCATCAGTGGACAGGGTAAATACAATGAGCAGTTCTTC
>TRBV7-3|TRBJ2-3|-|TRBD2
CASSSRTSGGTDTQYF
TGTGCCAGCAGCTCCCGGACTAGCGGGGGCACAGATACGCAGTATTTT
>TRBV19|TRBJ2-2|-|TRBD2
CASSPGTSGNWDTGELFF
TGTGCCAGTAGTCCTGGGACTAGCGGGAACTGGGACACCGGGGAGCTGTTTTTT
>TRBV9|TRBJ1-4|-|-
CASSVDPGEKLFF
TGTGCCAGCAGCGTAGACCCAGGTGAAAAACTGTTTTTT
>TRBV7-2|TRBJ2-7|-|-
CASSLGGGRGYEQYF
TGTGCCAGCAGCTTAGGCGGTGGAAGGGGTTACGAGCAGTACTTC
>TRBV11-2|TRBJ1-1|-|-
CASSLVPRADTEAFF
TGTGCCAGCAGCTTAGTCCCCAGGGCGGACACTGAAGCTTTCTTT
>TRBV30|TRBJ1-5|-|TRBD1
CAWSVLTGRQPQHF
TGTGCCTGGAGTGTACTGACAGGGAGGCAGCCCCAGCATTTT
>TRBV5-6|TRBJ2-2|-|TRBD1
CASSLGQGTGELFF
TGTGCCAGCAGCTTAGGACAGGGTACCGGGGAGCTGTTTTTT
>TRBV28|TRBJ1-5|-|-
CASKLHSNQPQHF
TGTGCCAGTAAGCTTCATAGCAATCAGCCCCAGCATTTT
>TRBV10-1|TRBJ1-1|-|-
CASREQANTEAFF
TGCGCCAGCAGGGAACAGGCGAACACTGAAGCTTTCTTT
>TRBV6-4|TRBJ1-6|-|TRBD1
CASSDGTGNSPLHF
TGTGCCAGCAGTGACGGGACAGGGAATTCACCCCTCCACTTT
>TRBV7-9|TRBJ2-7|-|-
CASSFSGSYEQYF
TGTGCCAGCAGCTTTTCAGGATCCTACGAGCAGTACTTC
>TRBV27|TRBJ1-1|-|TRBD1
CATHRTGKGTEAFF
TGTGCCACCCACCGGACAGGGAAAGGGACTGAAGCTTTCTTT
>TRBV19|TRBJ2-7|few|-
CASSIGGTLLRVEQYF
TGTGCCAGTAGTATTGGGGGCACCCTATTGCGAGTGGAGCAGTACTTC
>TRBV9|TRBJ1-2|many|-
CASGETNYGYTF
TGTGCCAGCGGGGAGACTAACTATGGCTACACCTTC
>TRBV6-6|TRBJ1-3|-|-
CASSSRSSSGNTIYF
TGTGCCAGCAGTTCGAGAAGTAGCTCTGGAAACACCATATATTTT